This section outlines one T cell receptor (beta chain) sequence together with its context. As yet, its antigen is unknown. TCRdb's copy holds only in-frame clones and misses some; the assay was immunoSEQ multiplex PCR. The repertoire holds about 200,000 clones, roughly 88% seen once, with roughly 8% in the top ten. The sample is drawn from a study of T cell responses to AZD1222 COVID-19 vaccine. V dropped 4 bases and J dropped 6 bases, with 13 bases sitting between them. Germline V CDR1 and CDR2: MNHEY, SMNVEV (reference sequence). The CDR3 runs to 15 residues. The study, taken as a whole, reports: Targeting of unmutated variant regions was reportedly seen in nearly half of spike-specific TCRs. The study found Spike-specific TCR breadth and depth rose after two AZD1222 doses.

The TCR was taken from an adult in good health. The material was peripheral blood, obtained on day 0 of AZD1222 vaccination. The rearrangement uses TRBV27 and TRBJ1-6; tentative D call: TRBD1 (5 bases). The DNA of the CDR3 is TGTGCCAGCAGTTCTAGGGACGGCACTAATTCACCCCTCCACTTT. Encoded protein: CASSSRDGTNSPLHF.